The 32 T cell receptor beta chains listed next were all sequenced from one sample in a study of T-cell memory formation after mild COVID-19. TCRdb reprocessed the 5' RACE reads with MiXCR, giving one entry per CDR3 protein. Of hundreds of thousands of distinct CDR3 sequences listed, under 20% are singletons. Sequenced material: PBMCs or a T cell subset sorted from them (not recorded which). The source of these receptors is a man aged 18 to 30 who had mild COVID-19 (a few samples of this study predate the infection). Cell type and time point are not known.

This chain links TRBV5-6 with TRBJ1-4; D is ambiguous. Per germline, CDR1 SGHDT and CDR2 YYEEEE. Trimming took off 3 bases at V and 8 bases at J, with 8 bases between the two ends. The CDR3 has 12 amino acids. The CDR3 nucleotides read TGTGCCAGCAGCTCCACCCCGGAAAAACTGTTTTTT. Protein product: CASSSTPEKLFF.

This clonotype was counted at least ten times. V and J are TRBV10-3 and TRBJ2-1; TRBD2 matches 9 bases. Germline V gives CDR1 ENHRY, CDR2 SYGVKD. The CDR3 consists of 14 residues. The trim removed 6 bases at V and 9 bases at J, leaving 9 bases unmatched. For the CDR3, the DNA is TGTGCCATCAGCCTTCGGACTAGCGAGGGTGAGCAGTTCTTC. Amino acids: CAISLRTSEGEQFF.

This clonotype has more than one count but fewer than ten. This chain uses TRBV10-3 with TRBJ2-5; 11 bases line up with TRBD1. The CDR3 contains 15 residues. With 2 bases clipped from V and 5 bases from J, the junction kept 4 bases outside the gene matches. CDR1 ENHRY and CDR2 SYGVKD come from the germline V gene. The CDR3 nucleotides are TGTGCCATCAGTGAGGGGACAGGGGGATTGGAGACCCAGTACTTC. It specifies CAISEGTGGLETQYF.

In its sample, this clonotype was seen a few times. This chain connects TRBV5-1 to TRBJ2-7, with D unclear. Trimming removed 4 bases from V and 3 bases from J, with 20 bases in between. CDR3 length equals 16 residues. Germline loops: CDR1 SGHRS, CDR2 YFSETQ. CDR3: CASSPGLLSRLYEQYF. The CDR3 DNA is TGCGCCAGCAGCCCCGGGCTGTTGAGTCGGCTCTACGAGCAGTACTTC. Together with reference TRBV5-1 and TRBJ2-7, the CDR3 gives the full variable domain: KAGVTQTPRYLIKTRGQQVTLSCSPISGHRSVSWYQQTPGQGLQFLFEYFSETQRNKGNFPGRFSGRQFSNSRSEMNVSTLELGDSALYLCASSPGLLSRLYEQYFGPGTRLTVT.

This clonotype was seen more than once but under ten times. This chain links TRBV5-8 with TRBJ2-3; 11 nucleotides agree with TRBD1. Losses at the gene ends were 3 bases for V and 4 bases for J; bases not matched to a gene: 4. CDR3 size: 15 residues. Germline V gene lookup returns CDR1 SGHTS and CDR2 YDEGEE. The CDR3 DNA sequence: TGTGCCAGCAGCTCGAGGACAGGGGGCGCAGATACGCAGTATTTT. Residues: CASSSRTGGADTQYF.

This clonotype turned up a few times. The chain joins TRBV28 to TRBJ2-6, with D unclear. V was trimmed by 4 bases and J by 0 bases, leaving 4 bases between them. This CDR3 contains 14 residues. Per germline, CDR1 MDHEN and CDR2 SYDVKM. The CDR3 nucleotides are TGTGCCAGCAGTTCCGCCTCTGGGGCCAACGTCCTGACTTTC. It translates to CASSSASGANVLTF. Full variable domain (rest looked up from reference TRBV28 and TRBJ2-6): DVKVTQSSRYLVKRTGEKVFLECVQDMDHENMFWYRQDPGLGLRLIYFSYDVKMKEKGDIPEGYSVSREKKERFSLILESASTNQTSMYLCASSSASGANVLTFGAGSRLTVL.

DNA for the CDR3: TGTGCCAGCAGCTTAGGGGTCCTAAAATACTCTGGGGCCAACGTCCTGACTTTC. It codes for CASSLGVLKYSGANVLTF. J is TRBJ2-6 and V is TRBV7-9; D gene ambiguous. V lost 1 base, J lost 0 bases, and 13 bases lay in between. Looked up from germline, CDR1 is SEHNR and CDR2 is FQNEAQ (reference sequence). The CDR3 has 18 residues.

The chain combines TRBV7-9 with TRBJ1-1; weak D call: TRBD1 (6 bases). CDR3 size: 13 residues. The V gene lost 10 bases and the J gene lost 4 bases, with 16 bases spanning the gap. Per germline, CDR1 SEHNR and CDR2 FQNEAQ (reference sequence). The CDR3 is CATKQGSGTEAFF. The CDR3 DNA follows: TGTGCCACCAAACAGGGTAGTGGCACTGAAGCTTTCTTT.

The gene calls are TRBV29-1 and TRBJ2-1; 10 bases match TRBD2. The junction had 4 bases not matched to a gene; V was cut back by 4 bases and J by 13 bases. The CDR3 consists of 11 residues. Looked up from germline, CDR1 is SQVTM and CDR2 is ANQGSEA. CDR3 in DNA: TGCAGCGTTGTTCAGCGGGGGGGCCAGTTCTTC. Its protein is CSVVQRGGQFF.

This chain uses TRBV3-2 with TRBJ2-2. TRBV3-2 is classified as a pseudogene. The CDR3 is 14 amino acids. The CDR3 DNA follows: TGTGCCAGCGGCGGAAGTGTCGGCACCGGGGAGCTGTTTTTT. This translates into CASGGSVGTGELFF.

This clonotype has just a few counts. CDR3 sequence: CAWSVPGSKNIQYF. The DNA of the CDR3 is TGTGCCTGGAGTGTACCAGGGTCCAAAAACATTCAGTACTTC. V and J are TRBV30 and TRBJ2-4; perhaps TRBD1 as D (5 bases). The V end was cut by 0 bases, the J end by 2 bases, with 8 bases between. This CDR3 contains 14 residues. Germline CDR1 and CDR2: GTSNPN and SVGIG (reference sequence).

The CDR3 region has the DNA TGTGCCAGCCGGCGCTCGGTGGGGACTGAAGCTTTCTTT. It is translated as CASRRSVGTEAFF. This chain uses TRBV19 with TRBJ1-1; D uncertain. The CDR3 totals 13 residues. The ends were cut back, 9 bases at V and 5 bases at J, with 16 bases in the middle. Germline lookup yields CDR1 LNHDA and CDR2 SQIVND (reference sequence). The full variable domain, rest sourced from reference TRBV19 and TRBJ1-1, is DGGITQSPKYLFRKEGQNVTLSCEQNLNHDAMYWYRQDPGQGLRLIYYSQIVNDFQKGDIAEGYSVSREKKESFPLTVTSAQKNPTAFYLCASRRSVGTEAFFGQGTRLTVV.

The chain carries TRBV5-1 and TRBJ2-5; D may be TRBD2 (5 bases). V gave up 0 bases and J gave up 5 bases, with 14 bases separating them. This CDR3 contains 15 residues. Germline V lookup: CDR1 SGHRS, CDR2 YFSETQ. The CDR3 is CASSLVRLHLETQYF. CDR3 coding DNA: TGCGCCAGCAGCTTGGTGCGACTACACCTGGAGACCCAGTACTTC.

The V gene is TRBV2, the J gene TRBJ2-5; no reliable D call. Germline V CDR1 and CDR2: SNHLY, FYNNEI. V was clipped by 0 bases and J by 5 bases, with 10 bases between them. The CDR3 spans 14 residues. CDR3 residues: CASSEALPYETQYF. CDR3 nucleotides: TGTGCCAGCAGTGAAGCGCTTCCCTATGAGACCCAGTACTTC. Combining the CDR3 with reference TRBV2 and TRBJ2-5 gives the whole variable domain EPEVTQTPSHQVTQMGQEVILRCVPISNHLYFYWYRQILGQKVEFLVSFYNNEISEKSEIFDDQFSVERPDGSNFTLKIRSTKLEDSAMYFCASSEALPYETQYFGPGTRLLVL.

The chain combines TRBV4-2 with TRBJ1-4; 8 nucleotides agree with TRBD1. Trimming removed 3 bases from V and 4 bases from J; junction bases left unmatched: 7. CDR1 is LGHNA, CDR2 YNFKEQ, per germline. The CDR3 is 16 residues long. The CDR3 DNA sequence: TGTGCCAGCAGCCAGGCTGACAGGGGCGTTAATGAAAAACTGTTTTTT. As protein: CASSQADRGVNEKLFF.

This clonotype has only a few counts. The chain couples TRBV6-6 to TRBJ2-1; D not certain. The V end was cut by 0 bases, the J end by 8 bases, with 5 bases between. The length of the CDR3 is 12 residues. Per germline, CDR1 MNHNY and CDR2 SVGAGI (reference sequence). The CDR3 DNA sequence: TGTGCCAGCAGTTACTCGAGGCATGAGCAGTTCTTC. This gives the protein CASSYSRHEQFF.

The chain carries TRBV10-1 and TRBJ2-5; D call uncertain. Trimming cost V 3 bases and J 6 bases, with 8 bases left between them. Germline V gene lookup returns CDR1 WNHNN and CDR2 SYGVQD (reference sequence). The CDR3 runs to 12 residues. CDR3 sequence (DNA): TGCGCCAGCAGTGATGGTGGGAAGACCCAGTACTTC. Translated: CASSDGGKTQYF.

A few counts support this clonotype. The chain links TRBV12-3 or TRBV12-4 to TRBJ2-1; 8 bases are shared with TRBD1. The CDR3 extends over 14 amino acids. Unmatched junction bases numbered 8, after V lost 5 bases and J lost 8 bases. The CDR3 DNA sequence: TGTGCCAGCAGTCCGCGGACAGGGAGGTATGAGCAGTTCTTC. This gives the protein CASSPRTGRYEQFF.

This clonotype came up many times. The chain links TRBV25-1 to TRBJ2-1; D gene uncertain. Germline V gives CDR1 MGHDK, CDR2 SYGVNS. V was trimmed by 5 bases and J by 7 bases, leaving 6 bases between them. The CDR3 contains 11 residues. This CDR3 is CASSRANEQFF. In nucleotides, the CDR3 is TGTGCCAGCAGTAGGGCGAATGAGCAGTTCTTC.

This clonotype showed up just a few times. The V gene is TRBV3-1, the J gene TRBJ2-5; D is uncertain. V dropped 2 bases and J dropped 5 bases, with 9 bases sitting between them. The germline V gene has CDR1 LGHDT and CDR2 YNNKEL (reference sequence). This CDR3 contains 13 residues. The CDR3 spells CASSQHGPETQYF. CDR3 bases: TGTGCCAGCAGCCAACATGGTCCGGAGACCCAGTACTTC.

In nucleotides, the CDR3 is TGCGCCAGCAGCCAGAACAGGGTCGGGGATGAGCAGTTCTTC. This codes for CASSQNRVGDEQFF. The chain joins TRBV4-1 to TRBJ2-1, with D possibly TRBD1 on 6 matching bases. V was trimmed by 3 bases and J by 8 bases, leaving 14 bases between them. The V gene's germline CDR1 is MGHRA and CDR2 YSYEKL. The length of the CDR3 is 14 residues.

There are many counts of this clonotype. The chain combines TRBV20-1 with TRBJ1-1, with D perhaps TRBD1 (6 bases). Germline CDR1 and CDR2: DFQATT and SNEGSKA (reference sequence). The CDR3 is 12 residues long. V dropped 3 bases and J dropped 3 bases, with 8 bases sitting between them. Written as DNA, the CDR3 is TGCAGTGCTAGTAAGGGGGACACTGAAGCTTTCTTT. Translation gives CSASKGDTEAFF.

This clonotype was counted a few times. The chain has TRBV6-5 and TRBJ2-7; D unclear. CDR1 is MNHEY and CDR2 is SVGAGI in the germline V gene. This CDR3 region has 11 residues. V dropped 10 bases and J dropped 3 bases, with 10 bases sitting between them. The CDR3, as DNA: TGTGCCACCCGACAAATCTACGAGCAGTACTTC. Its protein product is CATRQIYEQYF.

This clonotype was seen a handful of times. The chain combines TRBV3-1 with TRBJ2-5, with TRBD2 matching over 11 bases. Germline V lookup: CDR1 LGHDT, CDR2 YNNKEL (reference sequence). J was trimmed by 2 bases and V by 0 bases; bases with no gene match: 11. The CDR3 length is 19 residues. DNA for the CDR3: TGTGCCAGCAGCCAAGATCTCGGCCTAGCGGGGGGCCTTCAAGAGACCCAGTACTTC. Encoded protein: CASSQDLGLAGGLQETQYF.

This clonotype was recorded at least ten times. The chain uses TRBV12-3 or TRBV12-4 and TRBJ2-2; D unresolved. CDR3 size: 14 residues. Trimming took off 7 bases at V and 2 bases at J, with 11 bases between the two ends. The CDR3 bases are TGTGCCAGCAACCTCCAGAGTAACACCGGGGAGCTGTTTTTT. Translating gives CASNLQSNTGELFF.

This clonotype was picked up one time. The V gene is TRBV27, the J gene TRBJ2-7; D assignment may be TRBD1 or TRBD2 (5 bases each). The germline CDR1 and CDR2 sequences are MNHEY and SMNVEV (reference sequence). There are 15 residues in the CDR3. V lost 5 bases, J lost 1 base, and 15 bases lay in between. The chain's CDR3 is CASSPTGTVSYEQYV. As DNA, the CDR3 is TGTGCCAGCAGTCCAACCGGGACGGTGTCCTACGAGCAGTACGTC.

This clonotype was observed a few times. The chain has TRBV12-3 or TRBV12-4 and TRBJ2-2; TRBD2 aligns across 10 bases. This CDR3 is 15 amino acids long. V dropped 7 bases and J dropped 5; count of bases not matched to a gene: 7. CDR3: CASNSETSGTGELFF. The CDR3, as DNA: TGTGCCAGCAATAGTGAGACTAGCGGGACCGGGGAGCTGTTTTTT.

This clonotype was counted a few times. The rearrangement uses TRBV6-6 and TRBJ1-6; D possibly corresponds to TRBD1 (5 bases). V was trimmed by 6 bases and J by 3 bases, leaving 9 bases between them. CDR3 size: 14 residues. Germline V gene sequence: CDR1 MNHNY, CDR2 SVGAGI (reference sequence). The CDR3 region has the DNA TGTGCCAGCAGCCCGACAGACTATAATTCACCCCTCCACTTT. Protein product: CASSPTDYNSPLHF.

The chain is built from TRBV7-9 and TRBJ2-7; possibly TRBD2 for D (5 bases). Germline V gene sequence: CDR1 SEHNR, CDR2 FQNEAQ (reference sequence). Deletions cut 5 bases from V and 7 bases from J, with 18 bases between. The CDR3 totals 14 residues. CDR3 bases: TGTGCCAGCAGCCCACCCACGCGGGTGGAAGAGCAGTACTTC. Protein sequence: CASSPPTRVEEQYF.

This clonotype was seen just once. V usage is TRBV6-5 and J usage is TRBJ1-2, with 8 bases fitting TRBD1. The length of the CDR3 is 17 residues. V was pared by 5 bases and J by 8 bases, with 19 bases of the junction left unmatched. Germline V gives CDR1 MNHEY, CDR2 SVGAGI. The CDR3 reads CASSPSQGAPSRKGYTF. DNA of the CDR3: TGTGCCAGCAGTCCGAGCCAGGGGGCGCCCAGCAGAAAAGGCTACACCTTC.

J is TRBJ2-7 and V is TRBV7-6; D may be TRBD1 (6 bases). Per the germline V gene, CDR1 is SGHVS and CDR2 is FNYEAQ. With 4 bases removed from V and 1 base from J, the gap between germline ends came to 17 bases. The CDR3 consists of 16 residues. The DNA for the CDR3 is TGTGCCAGCAGCTGGGGGCCGGGTGAAAAATCCTACGAGCAGTACGTC. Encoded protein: CASSWGPGEKSYEQYV.

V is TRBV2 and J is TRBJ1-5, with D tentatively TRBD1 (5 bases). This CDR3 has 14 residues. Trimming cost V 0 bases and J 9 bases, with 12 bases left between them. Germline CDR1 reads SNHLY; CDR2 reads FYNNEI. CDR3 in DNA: TGTGCCAGCAGTGAAGCGATAGGGGATCGGCCCCAGCATTTT. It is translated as CASSEAIGDRPQHF.